The 30 T cell receptor beta chains in this list originate from one sample, sequenced in a study of PD-L1 blockade in urothelial cancer. Time point here: peripheral blood 6 weeks after treatment start. TCRdb's copy holds only in-frame clones and misses some; the assay was immunoSEQ multiplex PCR. Of tens of thousands of clones listed, about 91% are singletons. Specimen: PBMCs, collected around atezolizumab (anti-PD-L1) treatment. Source of these receptors: a woman of 80 years or more with urothelial cancer.

The rearrangement uses TRBV11-2 and TRBJ2-1; D is uncertain. This CDR3 comprises 11 residues. Germline CDR1 is SGHAT and CDR2 is FQNNGV. Trimming took 2 bases from V and 10 from J, leaving 6 bases between them. CDR3 sequence reads: CASSLSREQFF. In nucleotides, the CDR3 is TGTGCCAGCAGCTTATCTCGGGAGCAGTTCTTC.

This clone has only one observation. CDR3 DNA sequence: TGTGCCAGCAGCTTGATTAGCGGGACTACTATCTCCTACAATGAGCAGTTCTTC. Protein product: CASSLISGTTISYNEQFF. The V call is TRBV7-9, the J call TRBJ2-1; 8 bases map to TRBD2. Germline V lookup: CDR1 SEHNR, CDR2 FQNEAQ (reference sequence). Trimming removed 3 bases from V and 0 bases from J; junction bases left unmatched: 10. The CDR3 extends over 18 amino acids.

The V call is TRBV10-1, the J call TRBJ2-7; 8 bases align to TRBD1. Germline CDR1 and CDR2: WNHNN and SYGVQD (reference sequence). V gave up 2 bases and J gave up 0 bases; unmatched junction bases: 0. The CDR3 runs 14 residues. CDR3 nucleotides: TGCGCCAGCAGTGAGACAGGGGGCTCCTACGAGCAGTACTTC. Translated: CASSETGGSYEQYF.

V is TRBV27 and J is TRBJ2-1, with unresolved D. There are 16 residues in the CDR3. Germline lookup yields CDR1 MNHEY and CDR2 SMNVEV (reference sequence). Trimming shortened V by 5 bases and J by 3 bases, and 17 bases separated the two germline ends. CDR3 sequence reads: CASSPIGQLDYNEQFF. The DNA for the CDR3 is TGTGCCAGCAGTCCCATTGGGCAACTGGACTACAATGAGCAGTTCTTC.

This clone was seen a single time. The rearrangement links TRBV18 to TRBJ1-2; tentative D call: TRBD1 (6 bases). Germline V gene data show CDR1 as KGHSH and CDR2 as LQKENI. The CDR3 contains 14 residues. Trimming removed 3 bases from V and 8 bases from J, with 16 bases in between. As DNA, the CDR3 is TGTGCCAGCTCACCGTCAACAGGGAGGGAGGGCTACACCTTC. It yields the protein CASSPSTGREGYTF.

V gene TRBV7-2 combines with J gene TRBJ1-1; maybe TRBD1 (5 bases). CDR3 size: 13 residues. Germline CDR1 reads SGHTA; CDR2 reads FQGNSA. Trimming took off 7 bases at V and 4 bases at J, with 13 bases between the two ends. CDR3 DNA: TGTGCCAGCAAAAGTCGGGGGAGCACTGAAGCTTTCTTT. This sequence encodes CASKSRGSTEAFF.

This sequence joins TRBV7-8 and TRBJ2-3, with 7 bases fitting TRBD2. CDR1 SGHVS and CDR2 FQNEAQ come from the germline V gene. This CDR3 is 16 amino acids long. The V and J ends lost 1 base and 4 bases, in that order; junction bases with no gene match: 8. In DNA, the CDR3 is TGTGCCAGCAGCTTAGATGGCGGGAGCCCGTCAGATACGCAGTATTTT. Translated: CASSLDGGSPSDTQYF.

V usage is TRBV28 and J usage is TRBJ2-7, with 8 positions matching TRBD2. Trimming cost V 1 base and J 5 bases; bases outside gene matches: 10. In germline, CDR1 is MDHEN, CDR2 SYDVKM. The CDR3 has 16 residues. The CDR3 sequence: CASSLLVAGNKNEQYF. The DNA of the CDR3 is TGTGCCAGCAGTTTATTGGTAGCGGGAAATAAGAACGAGCAGTACTTC. The variable domain in full, completed from reference TRBV28 and TRBJ2-7, reads DVKVTQSSRYLVKRTGEKVFLECVQDMDHENMFWYRQDPGLGLRLIYFSYDVKMKEKGDIPEGYSVSREKKERFSLILESASTNQTSMYLCASSLLVAGNKNEQYFGPGTRLTVT.

The chain combines TRBV19 with TRBJ2-2; 11 nucleotides align to TRBD2. The CDR3 is 15 amino acids. V trimming: 5 bases; J trimming: 4 bases; junction bases outside the gene matches: 3. Per the germline V gene, CDR1 is LNHDA and CDR2 is SQIVND (reference sequence). CDR3 loop: CASSPGLAGTGELFF. The CDR3 nucleotides are TGTGCCAGTAGTCCAGGACTAGCGGGCACCGGGGAGCTGTTTTTT.

This clone was seen only once. J is TRBJ2-3 and V is TRBV11-2; D not resolved. Germline lookup yields CDR1 SGHAT and CDR2 FQNNGV. The CDR3 spans 17 residues. V gave up 2 bases and J gave up 1 base, with 16 bases separating them. The CDR3 region has the DNA TGTGCCAGCAGCTTAATACGGTCCCACCGGGGCACAGATACGCAGTATTTT. It translates to CASSLIRSHRGTDTQYF.

The chain is built from TRBV27 and TRBJ1-2; D remains unclear. Trimming removed 5 bases from V and 8 bases from J, with 12 bases in between. This CDR3 comprises 12 residues. CDR1 is MNHEY and CDR2 is SMNVEV in the germline V gene (reference sequence). The CDR3 DNA is TGTGCCAGCAGTCCTGATTACAAGGGCTACACCTTC. It encodes CASSPDYKGYTF.

The CDR3 spells CASSQDRAGLTEAFF. CDR3 sequence (DNA): TGTGCCAGCAGCCAAGATAGGGCAGGGTTGACTGAAGCTTTCTTT. The chain is built from TRBV4-2 and TRBJ1-1, with D possibly being TRBD1 (5 bases). There are 15 residues in the CDR3. Trimming removed 0 bases from V and 5 bases from J, with 13 bases in between. CDR1 is LGHNA and CDR2 is YNFKEQ in the germline V gene.

This clone showed up just once. This rearrangement joins TRBV11-3 to TRBJ2-1; the match to TRBD2 covers 8 bases. The CDR3 loop spans 16 amino acids. V shed 0 bases, J shed 7 bases, and the junction held 8 bases outside the gene matches. Germline CDR1 is SGHNT and CDR2 is YENEEA. CDR3 loop: CASSLEGAGAGNEQFF. DNA of the CDR3: TGTGCCAGCAGCTTAGAGGGAGCGGGAGCGGGAAATGAGCAGTTCTTC.

The chain combines TRBV10-3 with TRBJ2-1; 9 bases align to TRBD1. In germline, CDR1 is ENHRY, CDR2 SYGVKD. J gave up 4 bases and V 7 bases, and 8 bases lay outside the gene matches. The length of the CDR3 is 15 residues. The CDR3 spells CAITRDRVAYNEQFF. The CDR3 region has the DNA TGTGCCATCACCAGGGACAGGGTGGCTTACAATGAGCAGTTCTTC.

The rearrangement links TRBV5-1 to TRBJ2-1; 13 bases match TRBD2. In germline, CDR1 is SGHRS, CDR2 YFSETQ. CDR3 size: 19 residues. The trim removed 0 bases at V and 3 bases at J, leaving 9 bases unmatched. CDR3 sequence reads: CASSLGLITSGGVYNEQFF. In nucleotides, the CDR3 is TGCGCCAGCAGCTTGGGTCTGATTACTAGCGGGGGGGTCTACAATGAGCAGTTCTTC. Full variable domain (rest looked up from reference TRBV5-1 and TRBJ2-1): KAGVTQTPRYLIKTRGQQVTLSCSPISGHRSVSWYQQTPGQGLQFLFEYFSETQRNKGNFPGRFSGRQFSNSRSEMNVSTLELGDSALYLCASSLGLITSGGVYNEQFFGPGTRLTVL.

This chain connects TRBV19 to TRBJ2-7; TRBD2 is a possible D gene (6 bases). The V end lost 1 base, the J end lost 3 bases, and 13 bases lay between the germline ends. The CDR3 has 15 residues. Germline values: CDR1 LNHDA, CDR2 SQIVND (reference sequence). The CDR3 nucleotides are TGTGCCAGTAGTATAGGAATAGCGGTTGACTACGAGCAGTACTTC. It translates to CASSIGIAVDYEQYF.

J is TRBJ2-5 and V is TRBV5-1; tentative D call: TRBD1 (6 bases). Looked up from germline, CDR1 is SGHRS and CDR2 is YFSETQ. The CDR3 runs to 16 residues. Trimming cost V 3 bases and J 5 bases, with 20 bases left between them. This CDR3 reads CASSSRFGGRMETQYF. CDR3 nucleotide sequence: TGCGCCAGCAGCTCGCGTTTTGGGGGCCGAATGGAGACCCAGTACTTC.

This clone was observed a single time. The V gene is TRBV28, the J gene TRBJ1-3, with 7 bases identical to TRBD1. Germline V gene sequence: CDR1 MDHEN, CDR2 SYDVKM. The CDR3 sequence is 20 residues long. The trim removed 0 bases at V and 0 bases at J, leaving 14 bases unmatched. The CDR3 loop reads CASSLWESWTGSNSGNTIYF. In DNA, the CDR3 is TGTGCCAGCAGTTTATGGGAATCGTGGACAGGTTCCAACTCTGGAAACACCATATATTTT.

This clone was seen just once. The rearrangement links TRBV28 to TRBJ1-5; a weak D match, TRBD1 (6 bases). This CDR3 contains 14 residues. Germline V gives CDR1 MDHEN, CDR2 SYDVKM. The V end was cut by 7 bases, the J end by 7 bases, with 17 bases between. This CDR3 is CASTPGGPPQPQHF. The CDR3 DNA reads as TGTGCCAGCACCCCGGGGGGGCCCCCACAGCCCCAGCATTTT.

The rearrangement uses TRBV27 and TRBJ1-2, with no clear D. This CDR3 contains 13 residues. Germline V gene sequence: CDR1 MNHEY, CDR2 SMNVEV (reference sequence). The germline V and J ends were trimmed by 3 bases and 2 bases, with 7 bases remaining between them. The CDR3 sequence: CASSLSGNYGYTF. CDR3 DNA sequence: TGTGCCAGCAGTTTGTCGGGGAACTATGGCTACACCTTC.

The chain uses TRBV30 and TRBJ1-2; tentative D call: TRBD1 (6 bases). Trimming pared 2 bases from V and 0 bases from J, leaving 7 bases between. Germline V gives CDR1 GTSNPN, CDR2 SVGIG (reference sequence). The CDR3 loop spans 13 amino acids. The CDR3 loop is CAWSSGANYGYTF. The DNA of the CDR3 is TGTGCCTGGAGTTCAGGGGCTAACTATGGCTACACCTTC.

The chain carries TRBV29-1 and TRBJ2-1, with 13 bases aligning to TRBD2. Germline values: CDR1 SQVTM, CDR2 ANQGSEA. The CDR3 length is 20 residues. The V and J ends lost 6 bases and 5 bases, in that order; junction bases with no gene match: 22. The CDR3 loop reads CSVGQVSGLAGRGADNEQFF. The CDR3 DNA sequence: TGCAGCGTGGGACAGGTTTCGGGACTAGCGGGAAGAGGTGCGGACAATGAGCAGTTCTTC.

This clone appeared a single time. The rearrangement joins TRBV21-1 to TRBJ2-5; no check of the table's D call, TRBD1, against the DNA was made. TRBV21-1 is a pseudogene segment. This CDR3 is built from 12 residues. CDR3 loop: CASSRQQETQYF. As DNA, the CDR3 is TGTGCCAGCAGCAGGCAGCAAGAGACCCAGTACTTC.

Here the CDR3 reads CAGSSGHNEQFF. The CDR3 DNA follows: TGTGCCGGATCTAGCGGGCACAATGAGCAGTTCTTC. The chain links TRBV6-1 to TRBJ2-1; 8 bases map to TRBD2. The CDR3 sequence is 12 residues long. From germline, CDR1 is MNHNS and CDR2 SASEGT. V lost 11 bases, J lost 5 bases, and 5 bases stayed unmatched.

The V gene is TRBV5-1, the J gene TRBJ2-1, with 8 positions matching TRBD2. Germline CDR1 and CDR2: SGHRS and YFSETQ. The CDR3 sequence is 17 residues long. Trimming removed 4 bases from V and 1 base from J; junction bases left unmatched: 10. The CDR3 DNA is TGCGCCAGCAGCCCTGGCCATAGCGGGGCATCCTACAATGAGCAGTTCTTC. It is translated as CASSPGHSGASYNEQFF.

The V call is TRBV5-6, the J call TRBJ1-3; TRBD1 aligns across 7 bases. V trimming: 3 bases; J trimming: 2 bases; junction bases outside the gene matches: 11. Looked up from germline, CDR1 is SGHDT and CDR2 is YYEEEE. CDR3 length equals 17 residues. This chain's CDR3 is CASSSTYDRDTGNTIYF. CDR3 bases: TGTGCCAGCAGCTCCACCTATGACAGGGACACTGGAAACACCATATATTTT. Together with reference TRBV5-6 and TRBJ1-3, the CDR3 gives the full variable domain: DAGVTQSPTHLIKTRGQQVTLRCSPKSGHDTVSWYQQALGQGPQFIFQYYEEEERQRGNFPDRFSGHQFPNYSSELNVNALLLGDSALYLCASSSTYDRDTGNTIYFGEGSWLTVV.

The chain combines TRBV7-9 with TRBJ2-1; 9 bases align to TRBD2. Germline lookup yields CDR1 SEHNR and CDR2 FQNEAQ (reference sequence). This CDR3 is 13 amino acids long. Losses at the gene ends were 10 bases for V and 0 bases for J; bases not matched to a gene: 1. CDR3 sequence (DNA): TGTGCCATTAGCGGGAGCTCCTACAATGAGCAGTTCTTC. Its protein product is CAISGSSYNEQFF.

This chain uses TRBV4-1 with TRBJ2-7, with no clear D. V was pared by 1 base and J by 2 bases, with 12 bases between. The germline V gene has CDR1 MGHRA and CDR2 YSYEKL. CDR3 length equals 15 residues. The CDR3: CASSQGLMAAYEQYF. Written as DNA, the CDR3 is TGCGCCAGCAGCCAAGGGCTGATGGCCGCCTACGAGCAGTACTTC.

This sequence joins TRBV7-2 and TRBJ1-4; perhaps TRBD1 as D (6 bases). V lost 0 bases to trimming and J lost 6 bases, with 14 bases between them. The germline CDR1 and CDR2 sequences are SGHTA and FQGNSA. This CDR3 contains 16 residues. The CDR3 loop is CASSLAHQGRDEKLFF. The DNA of the CDR3 is TGTGCCAGCAGCTTAGCGCACCAGGGGCGGGATGAAAAACTGTTTTTT.

The chain links TRBV10-1 to TRBJ2-3; D is possibly TRBD2 (6 bases). With 1 base removed from V and 0 bases from J, the gap between germline ends came to 8 bases. The CDR3 spans 15 residues. Germline V CDR1 and CDR2: WNHNN, SYGVQD (reference sequence). This CDR3 is CASSEFGRSTDTQYF. DNA for the CDR3: TGCGCCAGCAGTGAGTTCGGGAGAAGCACAGATACGCAGTATTTT.